The T cell receptor beta chain described here comes from a study of tumor-infiltrating lymphocytes in primary liver carcinoma. In the study overall: Staging of the tumors gave T1-T3 N0M0, with widths of 4.2 to 10 cm. Study observations and caveats: Pairs of tumor regions overlapped more than tumor-adjacent and tumor-blood pairs did. About 8-25% of top clones, no more, were shared by all five regions.

A word on this clonotype: Antigen unknown.

With 500 ng total RNA as template and a constant-region primer, TCR beta cDNA was made. Libraries covering TCR beta were generated through three nested multiplex PCR rounds (using a slightly modified ARM-PCR). Running 10 cycles apiece, the first two PCR rounds relied on TRBV1-TRBV30 forward primers together with a C-beta reverse primer. TCRdb passed the multiplex PCR reads through MiXCR, listing each CDR3 protein once. The sample holds roughly 70,000 distinct CDR3 sequences; about three quarters are singletons and the top ten take roughly two fifths. DNA and RNA were both co-extracted from around 20-30 mg of bulk tissue that had not been sorted. Those sampled were patients whose primary liver carcinoma was treated by surgical resection. This CDR3 has 14 amino acids. Germline-derived CDR1 and CDR2 are SQVTM and ANQGSEA.

The sample consisted of liver tumor tissue from sampling region 4. Specified subset: tumor region T4, right-lateral pole. The TCR comes from a man between 35 and 55 years old with primary liver carcinoma and hepatitis B virus infection. The chain couples TRBV29-1 to TRBJ2-1; D may be TRBD1 (5 bases). CDR3 in DNA: TGCAGGGTGATGGGTCAGGGCGCTTACAATGAGCAGTTCTTC. Its translation: CRVMGQGAYNEQFF.